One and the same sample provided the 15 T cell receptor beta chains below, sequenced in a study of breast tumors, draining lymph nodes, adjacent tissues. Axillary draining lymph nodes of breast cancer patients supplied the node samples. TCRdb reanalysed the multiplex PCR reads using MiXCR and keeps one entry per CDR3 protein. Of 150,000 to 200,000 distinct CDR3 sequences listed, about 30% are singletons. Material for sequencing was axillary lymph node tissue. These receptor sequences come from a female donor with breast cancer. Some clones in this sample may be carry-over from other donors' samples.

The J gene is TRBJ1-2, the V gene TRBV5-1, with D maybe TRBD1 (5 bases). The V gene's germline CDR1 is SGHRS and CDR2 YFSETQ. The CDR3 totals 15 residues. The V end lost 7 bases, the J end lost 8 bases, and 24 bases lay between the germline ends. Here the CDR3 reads CASRYGTPWGRGYTF. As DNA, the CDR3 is TGCGCCAGCCGCTATGGGACTCCATGGGGCCGGGGCTACACCTTC.

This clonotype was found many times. CDR3 protein: CASALSWGGGLGSLHF. The CDR3, as DNA: TGTGCCAGCGCCCTGTCGTGGGGGGGGGGCCTCGGTTCCCTCCACTTT. The chain is built from TRBV2 and TRBJ1-6; D is possibly TRBD1 (6 bases). V was clipped by 8 bases and J by 14 bases, with 28 bases between them. The CDR3 length is 16 residues. CDR1 is SNHLY and CDR2 is FYNNEI in the germline V gene.

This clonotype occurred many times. This chain's CDR3 is CASSFGLQSVEGYTF. CDR3 in DNA: TGCGCCAGCAGCTTTGGACTCCAATCCGTGGAGGGCTACACCTTC. The rearrangement links TRBV5-1 to TRBJ1-2; unclear D gene. This CDR3 contains 15 residues. Trimming shortened V by 2 bases and J by 8 bases, and 19 bases separated the two germline ends. Germline CDR1 SGHRS, CDR2 YFSETQ.

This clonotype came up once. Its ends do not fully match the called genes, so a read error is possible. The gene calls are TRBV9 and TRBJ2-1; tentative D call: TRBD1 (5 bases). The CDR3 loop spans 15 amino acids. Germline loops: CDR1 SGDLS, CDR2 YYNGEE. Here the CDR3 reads CASSVGGRVINEPFF. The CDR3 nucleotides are TGTGCCAGCAGCGTAGGGGGCAGGGTCATAAATGAGCCGTTCTTC.

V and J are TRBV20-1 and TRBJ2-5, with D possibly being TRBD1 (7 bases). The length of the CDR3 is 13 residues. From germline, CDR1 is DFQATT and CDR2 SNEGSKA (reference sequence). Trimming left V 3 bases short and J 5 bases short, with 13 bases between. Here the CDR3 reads CSASSGGSETQYF. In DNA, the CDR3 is TGCAGTGCTAGTTCAGGGGGGAGCGAGACCCAGTACTTC.

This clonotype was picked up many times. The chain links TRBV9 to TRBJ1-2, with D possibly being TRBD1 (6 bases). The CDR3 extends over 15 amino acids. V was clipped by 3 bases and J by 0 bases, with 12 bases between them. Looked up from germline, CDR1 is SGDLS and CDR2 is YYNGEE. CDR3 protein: CASSAQQGTNYGYTF. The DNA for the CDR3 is TGTGCCAGCAGCGCTCAACAGGGAACTAACTATGGCTACACCTTC.

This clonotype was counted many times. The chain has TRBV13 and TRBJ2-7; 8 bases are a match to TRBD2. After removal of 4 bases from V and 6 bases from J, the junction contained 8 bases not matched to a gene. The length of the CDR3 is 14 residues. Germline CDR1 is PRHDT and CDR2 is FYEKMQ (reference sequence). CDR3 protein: CASSSGLGSPEQYF. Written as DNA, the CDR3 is TGTGCCAGCAGCTCGGGACTAGGGAGTCCCGAGCAGTACTTC. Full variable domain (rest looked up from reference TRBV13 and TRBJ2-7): AAGVIQSPRHLIKEKRETATLKCYPIPRHDTVYWYQQGPGQDPQFLISFYEKMQSDKGSIPDRFSAQQFSDYHSELNMSSLELGDSALYFCASSSGLGSPEQYFGPGTRLTVT.

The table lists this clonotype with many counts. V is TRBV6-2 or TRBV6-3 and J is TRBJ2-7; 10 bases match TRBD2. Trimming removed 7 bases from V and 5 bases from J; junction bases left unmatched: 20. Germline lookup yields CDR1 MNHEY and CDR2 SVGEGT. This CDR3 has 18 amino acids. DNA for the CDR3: TGTGCCAGCAACAGAGGGGCAACTGGACTAGCGGACGGAGACGAGCAGTACTTC. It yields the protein CASNRGATGLADGDEQYF.

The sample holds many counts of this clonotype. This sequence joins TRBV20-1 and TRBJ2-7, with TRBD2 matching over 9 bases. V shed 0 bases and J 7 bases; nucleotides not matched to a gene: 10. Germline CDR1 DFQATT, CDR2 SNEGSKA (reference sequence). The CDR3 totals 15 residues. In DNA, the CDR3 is TGCAGTGCTAGAGATCTGGCTAGCGGGATGATTGAGCAGTACTTC. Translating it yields CSARDLASGMIEQYF.

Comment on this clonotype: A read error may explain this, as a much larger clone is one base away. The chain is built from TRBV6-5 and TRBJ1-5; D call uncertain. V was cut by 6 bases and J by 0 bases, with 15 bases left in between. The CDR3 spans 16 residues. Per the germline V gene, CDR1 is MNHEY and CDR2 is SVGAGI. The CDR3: CASRAWIGLSNQPQHF. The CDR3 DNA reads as TGTGCCAGCAGAGCCTGGATAGGCCTTAGCAATCAGCCCCAGCATTTT.

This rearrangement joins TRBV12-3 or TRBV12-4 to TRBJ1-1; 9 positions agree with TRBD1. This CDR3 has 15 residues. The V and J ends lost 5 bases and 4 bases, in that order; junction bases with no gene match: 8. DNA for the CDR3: TGTGCCAGCAGTCAGGGGACAGGGAGGATCACTGAAGCTTTCTTT. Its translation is CASSQGTGRITEAFF.

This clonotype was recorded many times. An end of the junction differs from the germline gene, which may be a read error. The CDR3 reads CASSLLGSGTGELFF. Written as DNA, the CDR3 is TGTGCTAGCAGCTTACTTGGTTCGGGCACCGGGGAGCTGTTTTTT. The chain carries TRBV7-7 and TRBJ2-2; D not certain. CDR1 and CDR2 from the germline V gene are SSHAT and FNYEAQ (reference sequence). This CDR3 contains 15 residues. The full variable domain, rest sourced from reference TRBV7-7 and TRBJ2-2, is GAGVSQSPRYKVTKRGQDVTLRCDPISSHATLYWYQQALGQGPEFLTYFNYEAQPDKSGLPSDRFSAERPEGSISTLTIQRTEQRDSAMYRCASSLLGSGTGELFFGEGSRLTVL.

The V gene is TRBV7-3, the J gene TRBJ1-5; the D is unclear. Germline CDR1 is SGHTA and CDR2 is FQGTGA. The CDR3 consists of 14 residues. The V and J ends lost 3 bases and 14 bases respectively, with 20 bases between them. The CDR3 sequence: CASSLLAGVYNEHF. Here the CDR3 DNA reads TGTGCCAGCAGCTTGCTAGCGGGAGTCTACAATGAGCATTTT.

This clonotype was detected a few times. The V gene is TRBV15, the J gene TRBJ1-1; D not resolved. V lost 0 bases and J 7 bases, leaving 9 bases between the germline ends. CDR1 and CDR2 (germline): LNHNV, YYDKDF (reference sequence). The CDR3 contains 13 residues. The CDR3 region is CATSRELHLEAFF. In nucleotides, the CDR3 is TGTGCCACCAGCAGAGAGCTACACCTTGAAGCTTTCTTT.

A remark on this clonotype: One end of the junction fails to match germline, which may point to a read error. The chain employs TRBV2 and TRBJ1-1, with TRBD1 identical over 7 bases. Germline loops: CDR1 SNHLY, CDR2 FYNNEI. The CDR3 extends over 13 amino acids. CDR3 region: CASREGQYTGAFF. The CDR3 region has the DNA TGTGCCAGCAGAGAGGGACAGTACACTGGAGCTTTCTTT.